Following are 32 T cell receptor beta chains from one sample sequenced in a study of T cells in Graves' hyperthyroidism and ophthalmopathy. Using RNA transcripts as the source, TCR beta CDR3 regions were amplified. The HTBI primer set was used in a first-round RT-PCR of the TCR CDR3. MiXCR, applied by TCRdb to the multiplex PCR reads, yields one record per CDR3 protein. The sample contains about half a million distinct CDR3 sequences, less than 25% of which appear only once. Sequencing used blood. All receptors derive from a man younger than 35 with Graves' hyperthyroidism.

This clonotype was seen ten or more times. The chain uses TRBV5-5 and TRBJ1-2; weak D call: TRBD1 (5 bases). The V end was cut by 5 bases, the J end by 8 bases, with 22 bases between. The germline CDR1 and CDR2 sequences are SGHKS and YYEKEE (reference sequence). This CDR3 contains 15 residues. In nucleotides, the CDR3 is TGTGCCAGCAGTCTTGGGGGACCGGGAGCTTCCGGCTACACCTTC. This encodes CASSLGGPGASGYTF.

This chain links TRBV29-1 with TRBJ1-1, with D possibly being TRBD1 (6 bases). V was pared by 4 bases and J by 3 bases, with 12 bases between. Germline V lookup: CDR1 SQVTM, CDR2 ANQGSEA. The CDR3 runs to 13 residues. In nucleotides, the CDR3 is TGCAGCGTTGCCTCGCCAGGGGACACTGAAGCTTTCTTT. Its protein product is CSVASPGDTEAFF.

There are many counts of this clonotype. The chain employs TRBV20-1 and TRBJ1-2; TRBD1 matches 11 bases. The CDR3 consists of 14 residues. The V gene's germline CDR1 is DFQATT and CDR2 SNEGSKA (reference sequence). Trimming took 6 bases from V and 5 from J; bases not matched to a gene: 8. DNA for the CDR3: TGCAGTGCAATGGACAGGGGGCGACAGTATGGCTACACCTTC. This gives the protein CSAMDRGRQYGYTF.

This clonotype was seen many times. The J gene is TRBJ2-5, the V gene TRBV6-1; 11 bases are shared with TRBD1. This CDR3 has 15 amino acids. Germline assignment: CDR1 MNHNS and CDR2 SASEGT. CDR3 protein: CAGSRGQGEQETQYF. CDR3 in DNA: TGTGCGGGATCGAGGGGACAGGGGGAACAAGAGACCCAGTACTTC.

This chain joins TRBV5-1 and TRBJ1-5; 7 nucleotides line up with TRBD1. CDR3 length equals 13 residues. CDR1 and CDR2 (germline): SGHRS, YFSETQ. V was clipped by 7 bases and J by 5 bases; unmatched bases: 6. CDR3 in amino acids: CASAQGYDQPQHF. CDR3 bases: TGCGCCAGCGCACAGGGGTATGATCAGCCCCAGCATTTT.

This clonotype showed up many times. This sequence joins TRBV12-3 or TRBV12-4 and TRBJ1-3; 8 positions match TRBD1. The CDR3 covers 15 residues. The junction had 2 bases not matched to a gene; V was cut back by 0 bases and J by 4 bases. Here the CDR3 reads CASSLATGAGNTIYF. CDR3 nucleotides: TGTGCCAGCAGTTTAGCGACAGGGGCCGGAAACACCATATATTTT.

This clonotype was counted ten times or more. The genes are TRBV27 and TRBJ2-7; D remains ambiguous. The CDR3 spans 14 residues. V lost 5 bases to trimming and J lost 1 base, with 12 bases between them. Germline CDR1 is MNHEY and CDR2 is SMNVEV (reference sequence). Written as DNA, the CDR3 is TGTGCCAGCAGTCTAGAGGTCAATTCCTACGAGCAGTACTTC. Translating gives CASSLEVNSYEQYF.

This clonotype was observed a few times. This chain links TRBV7-3 with TRBJ2-7, with TRBD1 matching 8 bases. This CDR3 spans 16 amino acids. The germline V gene encodes CDR1 SGHTA and CDR2 FQGTGA. Trimming removed 6 bases from V and 6 bases from J; junction bases left unmatched: 16. The CDR3 loop reads CASSPGGTGPFTEQYF. The DNA for the CDR3 is TGTGCCAGCAGTCCGGGCGGGACAGGTCCTTTTACCGAGCAGTACTTC.

This clonotype was recorded many times. The rearrangement uses TRBV28 and TRBJ1-4; tentative D call: TRBD1 (6 bases). Trimming left V 2 bases short and J 2 bases short, with 12 bases between. The germline gives CDR1 MDHEN, CDR2 SYDVKM. The length of the CDR3 is 16 residues. For the CDR3, the DNA is TGTGCCAGCAGTTTAGGGGGGGCGCCTACTAATGAAAAACTGTTTTTT. This gives the protein CASSLGGAPTNEKLFF.

This clonotype was seen repeatedly, ten times or more. This sequence joins TRBV28 and TRBJ2-5, with no clear D. The length of the CDR3 is 14 residues. V lost 6 bases, J lost 5 bases, and 16 bases lay in between. CDR1 MDHEN and CDR2 SYDVKM come from the germline V gene. CDR3 nucleotides: TGTGCCAGCAGCCTCCGATTTTATGCGGAGACCCAGTACTTC. Its protein product is CASSLRFYAETQYF.

This clonotype appeared a few times. One end of the junction does not line up with germline, which may come from a read error. The V and J genes are TRBV29-1 and TRBJ2-5; 8 nucleotides align to TRBD1. Germline CDR1 reads SQVTM; CDR2 reads ANQGSEA. The CDR3 spans 15 residues. CDR3 sequence (DNA): TGCAGCGTTGAACCACCTACGGGACAGGCTGTAGGTTTGGACTTC. Translated: CSVEPPTGQAVGLDF.

This clonotype occurred many times. The chain couples TRBV12-3 or TRBV12-4 to TRBJ2-5; D ambiguous. The CDR3 runs 13 residues. Between the trimmed V and J ends, which lost 3 bases and 4 bases, there was a span of 9 bases. CDR3 amino acids: CASSFPETETQYF. The CDR3 nucleotides read TGTGCCAGCAGTTTCCCCGAAACAGAGACCCAGTACTTC.

This clonotype was recorded at least ten times. The chain combines TRBV5-4 with TRBJ1-3; TRBD1 matches at 7 bases. Germline CDR1 reads SGHNT; CDR2 reads YYREEE (reference sequence). This CDR3 spans 12 amino acids. Unmatched junction bases numbered 6, after V lost 5 bases and J lost 10 bases. The CDR3 protein is CASSHKQGTIYF. The CDR3, as DNA: TGTGCCAGCAGTCACAAACAGGGGACCATATATTTT.

The chain uses TRBV28 and TRBJ1-1; 8 nucleotides line up with TRBD1. The junction had 11 bases not matched to a gene; V was cut back by 5 bases and J by 0 bases. Germline V CDR1 and CDR2: MDHEN, SYDVKM. This CDR3 is 17 amino acids long. The CDR3 coding sequence is TGTGCCAGCAGTCTACCGGGACAGGAGTTCATGAACACTGAAGCTTTCTTT. This encodes CASSLPGQEFMNTEAFF.

This clonotype was recorded many times. This rearrangement joins TRBV2 to TRBJ1-3; D possibly corresponds to TRBD1 (6 bases). The CDR3 spans 15 residues. Trimming took 1 base from V and 4 from J, leaving 11 bases between them. Germline V gene lookup returns CDR1 SNHLY and CDR2 FYNNEI. The chain's CDR3 is CASSEVFTGGNTIYF. The CDR3 nucleotides read TGTGCCAGCAGTGAAGTGTTTACAGGGGGAAACACCATATATTTT.

This clonotype was picked up many times. Possible read error: a much larger clone is one base away. The chain has TRBV19 and TRBJ2-4; 7 positions match TRBD2. The CDR3 consists of 15 residues. Germline CDR1 LNHDA, CDR2 SQIVND (reference sequence). CDR3 in amino acids: CASSMAGLSGDIKYF. For the CDR3, the DNA is TGTGCCAGTAGTATGGCGGGACTATCAGGAGACATTAAGTACTTC.

For this clonotype: A much larger clone lies one base from this, so it may be a read error. The V gene is TRBV28, the J gene TRBJ1-5; D not certain. Germline CDR1 reads MDHEN; CDR2 reads SYDVKM. The CDR3 totals 18 residues. The chain's CDR3 is CASSFVTTTPYSNPPQHF. CDR3 in DNA: TGTGCCAGCAGTTTTGTGACGACGACCCCATATAGCAATCCGCCCCAGCATTTT.

The chain employs TRBV28 and TRBJ1-2; possibly TRBD1 for D (5 bases). CDR1 and CDR2 (germline): MDHEN, SYDVKM. The CDR3 loop spans 13 amino acids. The germline V and J ends were trimmed by 5 bases and 3 bases, with 10 bases remaining between them. The CDR3: CASSPGDHYGYTF. The DNA of the CDR3 is TGTGCCAGCAGTCCTGGGGACCACTATGGCTACACCTTC.

The chain employs TRBV2 and TRBJ1-2; D is uncertain. This CDR3 is 14 amino acids long. Deletions cut 6 bases from V and 4 bases from J, with 15 bases between. Germline assignment: CDR1 SNHLY and CDR2 FYNNEI. In DNA form, the CDR3 reads TGTGCCAGCAGCCCCAGGACTCCAACCTATGGCTACACCTTC. Translating gives CASSPRTPTYGYTF.

This clonotype was observed at least ten times. The chain uses TRBV7-2 and TRBJ2-7; D is unresolved. The CDR3 has 14 residues. The germline V and J ends were trimmed by 2 bases and 3 bases, with 11 bases remaining between them. Per germline, CDR1 SGHTA and CDR2 FQGNSA. This chain's CDR3 is CASSLSVSNYEQYF. The CDR3, as DNA: TGTGCCAGCAGCTTATCCGTGTCTAACTACGAGCAGTACTTC. Looking up the rest from reference TRBV7-2 and TRBJ2-7 gives the full variable domain: GAGVSQSPSNKVTEKGKDVELRCDPISGHTALYWYRQSLGQGLEFLIYFQGNSAPDKSGLPSDRFSAERTGGSVSTLTIQRTQQEDSAVYLCASSLSVSNYEQYFGPGTRLTVT.

In its sample, this clonotype was seen many times. J is TRBJ2-5 and V is TRBV2; D gene ambiguous. This CDR3 has 12 residues. Germline assignment: CDR1 SNHLY and CDR2 FYNNEI. V lost 7 bases to trimming and J lost 3 bases, with 9 bases between them. CDR3 DNA: TGTGCCAGCATAGGCAGTAAAGAGACCCAGTACTTC. It yields the protein CASIGSKETQYF.

This clonotype was observed a handful of times. V and J are TRBV5-1 and TRBJ1-1; D gene uncertain. This CDR3 is 14 amino acids long. Germline V gives CDR1 SGHRS, CDR2 YFSETQ. V lost 4 bases and J 6 bases, leaving 16 bases between the germline ends. Here the CDR3 reads CASSNRAGLPEAFF. CDR3 bases: TGCGCCAGCAGCAATAGGGCGGGTCTACCTGAAGCTTTCTTT.

This clonotype was counted ten times or more. The J gene is TRBJ2-5, the V gene TRBV6-5; D might be TRBD1 or TRBD2, each matching 5 bases. Germline V gives CDR1 MNHEY, CDR2 SVGAGI. The CDR3 runs 16 residues. The V end lost 0 bases, the J end lost 1 base, and 12 bases lay between the germline ends. CDR3 DNA: TGTGCCAGCAGTTACTCCCAGGGACGGGTCCAAGAGACCCAGTACTTC. Its translation: CASSYSQGRVQETQYF.

This clonotype was detected many times. The rearrangement joins TRBV11-2 to TRBJ2-7; maybe TRBD2 (6 bases). V was shortened by 0 bases and J by 4 bases, with 19 bases between the two germline ends. Germline assignment: CDR1 SGHAT and CDR2 FQNNGV. This CDR3 is 17 amino acids long. CDR3: CASSLDQLGGILYEQYF. The CDR3 DNA sequence: TGTGCCAGCAGCTTAGATCAGTTAGGAGGGATCCTGTACGAGCAGTACTTC.

The table lists this clonotype with a few counts. Being one base from a much bigger clone, this may be a read error. The rearrangement links TRBV19 to TRBJ2-5; D may be TRBD2 (6 bases). V lost 5 bases, J lost 5 bases, and 12 bases lay in between. Germline CDR1 is LNHDA and CDR2 is SQIVND (reference sequence). This CDR3 is built from 13 residues. The CDR3 is CASSVFSGETQYF. The CDR3 DNA sequence: TGTGCCAGTAGTGTTTTCAGCGGGGAGACCCAGTACTTC. The whole variable domain, remainder taken from reference TRBV19 and TRBJ2-5, is DGGITQSPKYLFRKEGQNVTLSCEQNLNHDAMYWYRQDPGQGLRLIYYSQIVNDFQKGDIAEGYSVSREKKESFPLTVTSAQKNPTAFYLCASSVFSGETQYFGPGTRLLVL.

The gene calls are TRBV11-2 and TRBJ2-7; 7 bases agree with TRBD2. Unmatched junction bases numbered 10, after V lost 4 bases and J lost 7 bases. Germline loops: CDR1 SGHAT, CDR2 FQNNGV. The CDR3 consists of 14 residues. The CDR3 sequence: CASSSGALGGEQYF. DNA for the CDR3: TGTGCCAGCAGCTCCGGGGCGTTGGGAGGGGAGCAGTACTTC.

This clonotype was seen many times. The chain uses TRBV15 and TRBJ1-1; a possible D gene is TRBD1 (5 bases). The CDR3 spans 15 residues. Looked up from germline, CDR1 is LNHNV and CDR2 is YYDKDF (reference sequence). Trimming removed 3 bases at V and 6 bases at J, with 17 bases between. In DNA form, the CDR3 reads TGTGCCACCAGCAGCAGGTTAGGGGCCGGGGCTGAAGCTTTCTTT. Translation: CATSSRLGAGAEAFF.

This clonotype has a count of ten or more. The chain links TRBV5-6 to TRBJ2-7; D possibly corresponds to TRBD1 (6 bases). V was trimmed by 4 bases and J by 9 bases, leaving 11 bases between them. Looked up from germline, CDR1 is SGHDT and CDR2 is YYEEEE. CDR3 size: 11 residues. In DNA, the CDR3 is TGTGCCAGCAGCGAGGGGGATCGGCAGTACTTC. Translating it yields CASSEGDRQYF.

This clonotype was seen ten or more times. The V and J genes are TRBV12-3 or TRBV12-4 and TRBJ2-5; D unclear. The ends were cut back, 3 bases at V and 2 bases at J, with 10 bases in the middle. This CDR3 has 14 residues. The CDR3 DNA sequence: TGTGCCAGCAGTTTGCCCGCCATACAAGAGACCCAGTACTTC. Its translation: CASSLPAIQETQYF.

V gene TRBV11-2 combines with J gene TRBJ1-5; 7 bases align to TRBD1. In germline, CDR1 is SGHAT, CDR2 FQNNGV. Trimming at V came to 1 base and at J to 0 bases, leaving 3 bases not matched to a gene. The CDR3 has 16 residues. The CDR3 region is CASSLGAGGSNQPQHF. Here the CDR3 DNA reads TGTGCCAGCAGCTTAGGGGCAGGGGGTAGCAATCAGCCCCAGCATTTT.

There are many counts of this clonotype. The rearrangement joins TRBV20-1 to TRBJ1-5; perhaps TRBD1 as D (6 bases). Germline CDR1 reads DFQATT; CDR2 reads SNEGSKA (reference sequence). The CDR3 is made up of 17 amino acids. Trimming pared 0 bases from V and 2 bases from J, leaving 17 bases between. CDR3: CSAREVRGSKGNQPQHF. The DNA of the CDR3 is TGCAGTGCTAGAGAAGTCAGGGGCTCAAAGGGCAATCAGCCCCAGCATTTT.

The J gene is TRBJ1-1, the V gene TRBV6-5; D is ambiguous. Germline V gives CDR1 MNHEY, CDR2 SVGAGI. There are 16 residues in the CDR3. Trimming shortened V by 0 bases and J by 4 bases, and 15 bases separated the two germline ends. The CDR3 sequence is CASSYSFGFAGTEAFF. CDR3 coding DNA: TGTGCCAGCAGTTACTCATTCGGGTTCGCCGGCACTGAAGCTTTCTTT.